This TCR beta chain was identified during a study of shared clonotypes between healthy human individuals. Naive CD8 cells comprised CD45RO-negative, CCR7-positively selected cells, excluding terminally differentiated effector memory CD45RA+ cells. Findings and caveats of the study: A limitation of the genetic and exposure-history diversity represented arose from few donors. The four-donor shared clonotypes exceeded non-shared clonotypes in generation probability, with non-shared ones scoring lower. Sharing across a handful of donors was seen in 4% to 5.5% of naive CD4 clonotypes.

Germline CDR1 reads MNHNS; CDR2 reads SASEGT. The V gene lost 2 bases and the J gene lost 5 bases, with 12 bases spanning the gap. CDR3 size: 14 residues. Concerning this clone: Its antigen is not identified.

Profiling relied on immunoSEQ multiplex PCR, and the TCRdb table lists in-frame clones only, not all of them. Among 2 million or so clones listed, about 95% were seen once. The rearrangement joins TRBV6-1 to TRBJ1-1; TRBD1 might be the D (6 bases). The clonotype comes from a man between 18 and 35 years old in good health. Sequenced material: naive CD8+ T cells sorted from blood. The CDR3 DNA reads as TGTGCCAGCAGTGAAAGGGGGAAGAATACTGAAGCTTTCTTT. Translated, it gives CASSERGKNTEAFF.